This TCR beta chain was retrieved from a study of shared clonotypes between healthy human individuals. Study as a whole: Three plates each covered CD4 naive and memory; CD8 naive two, CD8 memory one.

CDR1 SGHNT and CDR2 YENEEA come from the germline V gene. With 5 bases removed from V and 0 bases from J, the gap between germline ends came to 13 bases. The CDR3 is made up of 15 amino acids. TCRdb keeps only in-frame clones here, not all; method: immunoSEQ multiplex PCR. The top ten clones hold approximately 0.13% of a sample with some 2,000,000 clones, approximately 95% of them seen once. The specimen sequenced was naive CD4+ T cells sorted from blood. Subset of the sample: CD45RA+ positively selected. V is TRBV11-3 and J is TRBJ1-1; D gene uncertain. The receptor comes from a man younger than 35 in good health. CDR3 nucleotide sequence: TGTGCCAGCAGCCGCGGCCGAGGGTTGAACACTGAAGCTTTCTTT. Protein: CASSRGRGLNTEAFF.